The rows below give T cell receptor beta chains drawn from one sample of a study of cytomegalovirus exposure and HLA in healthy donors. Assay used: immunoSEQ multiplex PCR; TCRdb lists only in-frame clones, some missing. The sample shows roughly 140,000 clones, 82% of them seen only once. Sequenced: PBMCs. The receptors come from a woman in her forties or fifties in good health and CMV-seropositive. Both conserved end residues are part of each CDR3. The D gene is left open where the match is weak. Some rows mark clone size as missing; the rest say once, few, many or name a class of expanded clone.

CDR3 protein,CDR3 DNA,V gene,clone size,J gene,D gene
CASSTGTVTDTQYF,TGTGCCAGCTCAACTGGGACAGTTACAGATACGCAGTATTTT,TRBV18,.,TRBJ2-3,TRBD1
CASSGPRETQYF,TGTGCCAGCTCAGGCCCTCGGGAGACCCAGTACTTC,TRBV6-6,.,TRBJ2-5,.
CAIHSGGLSDTQYF,TGTGCCATCCACTCAGGGGGGTTATCAGATACGCAGTATTTT,TRBV10-3,.,TRBJ2-3,.
CASARQGAAKNIQYF,TGTGCCAGCGCAAGACAGGGGGCGGCCAAAAACATTCAGTACTTC,TRBV5-8,.,TRBJ2-4,TRBD1
CASSLGQRNTEAFF,TGTGCCAGCAGCTTGGGACAGAGGAACACTGAAGCTTTCTTT,TRBV5-6,.,TRBJ1-1,.
CASRLTGVNEKLFF,TGTGCCAGCAGATTGACAGGGGTTAATGAAAAACTGTTTTTT,TRBV2,.,TRBJ1-4,TRBD1
CASSSKTGPYEQYF,TGTGCCAGCAGCTCCAAGACAGGTCCCTACGAGCAGTACTTC,TRBV7-9,once,TRBJ2-7,.
CASSLATGGDYGYTF,TGTGCCAGCAGCTTGGCGACCGGAGGGGACTATGGCTACACCTTC,TRBV7-2,.,TRBJ1-2,.
CASSLTGLTGELFF,TGTGCCAGCAGTTTAACAGGACTAACCGGGGAGCTGTTTTTT,TRBV27,.,TRBJ2-2,.
CASSFAGTANTGELFF,TGTGCCAGCAGCTTCGCCGGGACAGCAAACACCGGGGAGCTGTTTTTT,TRBV13,.,TRBJ2-2,TRBD1
CSAIRDGYTF,TGCAGTGCTATTCGAGATGGCTACACCTTC,TRBV20-1,.,TRBJ1-2,.
CSVEATQGADGYTF,TGCAGCGTTGAAGCTACACAGGGGGCCGATGGCTACACCTTC,TRBV29-1,once,TRBJ1-2,TRBD1
CASSLSRFGAGVTGELFF,TGTGCCAGCAGCTTAAGTAGGTTCGGAGCGGGAGTGACCGGGGAGCTGTTTTTT,TRBV7-2,.,TRBJ2-2,TRBD2
CASSQEADGYTF,TGTGCCAGCAGCCAAGAAGCGGATGGCTACACCTTC,TRBV4-2,few,TRBJ1-2,.
CAISMTSSSYEQYF,TGTGCCATCAGCATGACTAGTTCCTCCTACGAGCAGTACTTC,TRBV10-3,.,TRBJ2-7,.
CASSIGRTALYEQYF,TGTGCCAGTAGTATAGGAAGGACAGCACTCTACGAGCAGTACTTC,TRBV19,few,TRBJ2-7,.
CASSLRLLSSTDTQYF,TGTGCCAGCAGCCTCCGACTACTTTCTAGCACAGATACGCAGTATTTT,TRBV14,once,TRBJ2-3,.
CATRRFTDTQYF,TGTGCCACAAGGCGGTTCACAGATACGCAGTATTTT,TRBV7-9,few,TRBJ2-3,.
CASSQEIEYRGQPQHF,TGCGCCAGCAGCCAAGAAATAGAATATCGGGGTCAGCCCCAGCATTTT,TRBV4-1,.,TRBJ1-5,.
CASSLYRGKDEQYF,TGTGCCAGCAGCTTGTACAGGGGTAAGGACGAGCAGTACTTC,TRBV5-4,.,TRBJ2-7,TRBD1
CASNQTPPTGRQGMTIQYF,TGTGCCAGCAACCAAACCCCCCCGACAGGGAGACAGGGAATGACCATTCAGTACTTC,TRBV7-9,.,TRBJ2-4,TRBD1
CASSIDQRSLRYNEQFF,TGTGCCAGTAGTATAGATCAAAGGAGTCTGCGATACAATGAGCAGTTCTTC,TRBV19,once,TRBJ2-1,.
CASSSGQVTYEQYF,TGTGCCAGCAGCTCCGGACAGGTAACCTACGAGCAGTACTTC,TRBV7-9,once,TRBJ2-7,TRBD1
CASSLAGQGARKLFF,TGCGCCAGCAGCTTGGCGGGACAGGGGGCTCGAAAACTGTTTTTT,TRBV5-1,.,TRBJ1-4,TRBD1
CASSYGGGPVDEQFF,TGTGCCAGCAGTTACGGCGGGGGGCCGGTAGATGAGCAGTTCTTC,TRBV6-6,.,TRBJ2-1,TRBD2
CASSVGEFTDTQYF,TGTGCCAGCAGCGTAGGAGAATTCACAGATACGCAGTATTTT,TRBV9,.,TRBJ2-3,.
CASSVNSDNSGNTIYF,TGTGCCAGCAGCGTAAATTCAGACAACTCTGGAAACACCATATATTTT,TRBV9,.,TRBJ1-3,.
CASSPQGAFGNTIYF,TGTGCCAGCAGCCCACAGGGGGCCTTTGGAAACACCATATATTTT,TRBV5-6,.,TRBJ1-3,TRBD1
CASAFGRGPYF,TGTGCCAGCGCCTTTGGCAGGGGTCCGTACTTC,TRBV2,few,TRBJ2-7,.
CASFTPGLAGESYEQYF,TGTGCCAGCTTTACGCCGGGACTAGCGGGGGAGTCCTACGAGCAGTACTTC,TRBV2,.,TRBJ2-7,TRBD2
CASSRNSVEQYF,TGTGCCAGCAGCCGCAACTCCGTCGAGCAGTACTTC,TRBV6-6,few,TRBJ2-7,.
CASSFSSGGALTDTQYF,TGTGCCAGCAGCTTTTCCAGCGGGGGAGCCTTAACAGATACGCAGTATTTT,TRBV11-2,few,TRBJ2-3,TRBD2
CASRDRDGGAFF,TGTGCCAGCAGGGACAGGGACGGGGGAGCTTTCTTT,TRBV7-9,few,TRBJ1-1,TRBD1
CASSSNNERGGQETQYF,TGTGCCAGCAGCTCGAATAACGAGCGGGGGGGTCAAGAGACCCAGTACTTC,TRBV5-5,.,TRBJ2-5,TRBD2
CASKLGAGSDTQYF,TGTGCCTCAAAATTAGGTGCGGGGTCAGATACGCAGTATTTT,TRBV7-2,.,TRBJ2-3,.
CASSQNEFLYEQYF,TGCGCCAGCAGCCAAAACGAGTTCCTCTACGAGCAGTACTTC,TRBV4-1,.,TRBJ2-7,.
CASSRGWVTEAFF,TGTGCCAGCAGCCGGGGGTGGGTCACTGAAGCTTTCTTT,TRBV27,.,TRBJ1-1,.
CASTPTGANVLTF,TGTGCCAGTACCCCAACTGGGGCCAACGTCCTGACTTTC,TRBV19,.,TRBJ2-6,.
CASSPRTSSGELFF,TGTGCCAGCAGCCCTCGGACTAGCTCCGGGGAGCTGTTTTTT,TRBV7-2,.,TRBJ2-2,TRBD2
CASSRDRADTQYF,TGTGCCAGTAGTAGGGACAGGGCAGATACGCAGTATTTT,TRBV19,.,TRBJ2-3,TRBD1
CASSLGGQEGRYQPQHF,TGTGCCAGCAGCCTAGGCGGACAGGAAGGTAGATATCAGCCCCAGCATTTT,TRBV7-8,.,TRBJ1-5,TRBD1
CASSYSRGGSDTQYF,TGTGCCAGCAGTTACTCCCGGGGGGGTAGTGATACGCAGTATTTT,TRBV6-5,.,TRBJ2-3,TRBD2